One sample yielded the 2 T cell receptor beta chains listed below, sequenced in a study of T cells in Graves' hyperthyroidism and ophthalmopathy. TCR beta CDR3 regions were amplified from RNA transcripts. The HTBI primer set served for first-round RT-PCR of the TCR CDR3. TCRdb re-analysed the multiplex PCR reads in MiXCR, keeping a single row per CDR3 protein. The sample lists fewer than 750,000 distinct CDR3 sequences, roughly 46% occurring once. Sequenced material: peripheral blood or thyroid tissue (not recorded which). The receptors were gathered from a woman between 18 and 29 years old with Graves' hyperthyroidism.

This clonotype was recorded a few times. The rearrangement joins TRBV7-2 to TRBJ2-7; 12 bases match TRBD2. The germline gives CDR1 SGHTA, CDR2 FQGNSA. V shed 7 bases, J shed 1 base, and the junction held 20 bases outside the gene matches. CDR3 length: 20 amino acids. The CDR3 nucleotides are TGTGCCAGCAACAACATCGGTGGACTAGCGGGACTCGGCAGGTCCTACGAGCAGTACTTC. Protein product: CASNNIGGLAGLGRSYEQYF.

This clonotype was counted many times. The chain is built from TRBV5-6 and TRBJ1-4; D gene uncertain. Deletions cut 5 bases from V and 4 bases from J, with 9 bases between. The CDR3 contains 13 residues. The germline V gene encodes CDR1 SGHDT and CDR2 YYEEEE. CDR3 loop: CASSAAFNEKLFF. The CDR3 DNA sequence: TGTGCCAGCAGTGCAGCCTTTAATGAAAAACTGTTTTTT.